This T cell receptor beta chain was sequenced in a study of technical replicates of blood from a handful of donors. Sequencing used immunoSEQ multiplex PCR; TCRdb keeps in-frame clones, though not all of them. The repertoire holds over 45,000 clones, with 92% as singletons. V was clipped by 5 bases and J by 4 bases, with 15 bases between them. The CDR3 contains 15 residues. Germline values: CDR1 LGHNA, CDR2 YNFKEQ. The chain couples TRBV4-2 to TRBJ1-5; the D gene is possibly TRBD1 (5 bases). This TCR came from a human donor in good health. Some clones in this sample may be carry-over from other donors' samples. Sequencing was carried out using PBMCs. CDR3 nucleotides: TGTGCCAGCAGCGATCAGGGAGGGCGGAATCAGCCCCAGCATTTT. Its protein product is CASSDQGGRNQPQHF.